This entry is about one TCR beta chain. Its antigen remains unknown. These data come from a study of cytomegalovirus exposure and HLA in healthy donors. About the study: The roughly 130 validation repertoires used the same platform as the 550 to 750 first-cohort repertoires, a later analysis reported.

Donors came from a validation cohort of over a hundred subjects, distinct from the first 666-subject cohort. The V gene lost 2 bases and the J gene lost 8 bases, with 9 bases spanning the gap. Germline V gives CDR1 MNHEY, CDR2 SVGAGI. The CDR3 totals 12 residues. Broader study findings: A list of approximately 150 TCR beta chains associated with cytomegalovirus was given. Reports indicated that the classifier achieved high specificity and sensitivity in diagnosing cytomegalovirus status.

The repertoire was sequenced with immunoSEQ multiplex PCR; TCRdb's copy has only in-frame clones and lacks some. Of around 91,000 clones in the sample, roughly 92% were seen once. The V call is TRBV6-5, the J call TRBJ1-1; D remains ambiguous. This receptor was taken from a woman aged 30 to 39 in good health and CMV-seropositive. The material sequenced was PBMCs. For the CDR3, the DNA is TGTGCCAGCAGTTACCGAGGAGTAGAAGCTTTCTTT. Its protein is CASSYRGVEAFF.